The clone carrying this TCR beta chain was picked up a small number of times. Trimming removed 4 bases from V and 9 bases from J, with 15 bases in between. CDR1 and CDR2 from the germline V gene are SGHDN and FVKESK. The CDR3 is 14 amino acids. The data belong to a study of T-cell memory formation after mild COVID-19. TCRdb recomputed calls from the 5' RACE reads with MiXCR, one row per CDR3 protein. The sample includes roughly 450,000 distinct CDR3 sequences, 18% of them seen just once. Source material: PBMCs or a T cell subset sorted from them (not recorded which). The sequence was obtained from an adult woman who had mild COVID-19 (a few samples of this study predate the infection). Cell type and time point are not known. This chain connects TRBV14 to TRBJ2-2; D might be TRBD1 (6 bases). The CDR3 bases are TGTGCCAGCAGCCCGATTACAGGGTTTCGGGAGCTGTTTTTT. It encodes CASSPITGFRELFF.